This TCR beta chain was observed in a study of radiation and T cells in renal cell carcinoma. On this clone: Its antigen is not identified.

Study results and limitations: Top tumor clonotypes rose in blood 2 weeks post-radiation, then contracted.

TCRdb keeps only in-frame clones here, not all; method: immunoSEQ multiplex PCR. The data show more than 120,000 clones, around nine tenths seen once. The time point here: blood 4 weeks post-SBRT, at nephrectomy. Stated treatment: 15 Gy SBRT to primary tumor, nephrectomy 4 weeks later. Nephrectomy followed 15 Gy stereotactic body radiation by 4 weeks. After SBRT, blood was collected at 2 and 4 weeks, plus baseline. The patient's renal cell carcinoma had clear cell pathology. The sequence was obtained from a woman aged 45-60 years with renal cell carcinoma. This specimen consisted of blood, obtained from a patient whose treatment included radiotherapy and nephrectomy.

The CDR3 bases are TGCGCCAGCAGCCAAGGAGAGGGGACGGTAAGAACTGAAGCTTTCTTT. This sequence encodes CASSQGEGTVRTEAFF. The gene calls are TRBV4-3 and TRBJ1-1; TRBD1 is a possible D gene (5 bases). The CDR3 totals 16 residues. Germline values: CDR1 LGHNA, CDR2 YSLEER. V lost 1 base, J lost 5 bases, and 17 bases lay in between.